This T cell receptor beta chain was found in a study of coeliac disease. Losses at the gene ends were 3 bases for V and 2 bases for J; bases not matched to a gene: 4. CDR1 and CDR2 (germline): MNHEY, SMNVEV (reference sequence). The CDR3 totals 16 residues. Assay: immunoSEQ multiplex PCR; the TCRdb copy retains only in-frame clones and omits some. This table has 2,500 to 3,500 clones, approximately 75% appearing once. Sequencing was done on a sample of lymphocytes from the gut lamina propria. V gene TRBV27 combines with J gene TRBJ2-3; 11 bases align to TRBD1. This clonotype originated in an elderly man without celiac disease. Here the CDR3 reads CASSFRDRGFTDTQYF. CDR3 in DNA: TGTGCCAGCAGTTTCCGGGACAGGGGGTTCACAGATACGCAGTATTTT.